These 23 T cell receptor beta chains were sequenced from one sample in a study of monozygotic twins with inflammatory bowel disease. After re-calling the 5' RACE reads, TCRdb lists one entry per CDR3 protein, DNA absent. The sample totals just over 300,000 distinct CDR3 sequences. Sequenced input: blood. The receptors derive from a human donor with ulcerative colitis or Crohn's disease, or a healthy co-twin of an affected twin (not recorded which).

The chain is built from TRBV19 and TRBJ2-2; TCRdb names TRBD1, which stays unverified in the absence of DNA. The germline gives CDR1 LNHDA, CDR2 SQIVND (reference sequence). This CDR3 has 14 amino acids. CDR3 region: CASRGGGNTGELFF.

The V gene is TRBV18, the J gene TRBJ2-5. CDR3 length: 12 residues. Germline values: CDR1 KGHSH, CDR2 LQKENI. The CDR3 sequence: CASSQERETQYF.

The genes are TRBV20-1 and TRBJ1-2. Germline values: CDR1 DFQATT, CDR2 SNEGSKA (reference sequence). The CDR3 covers 14 residues. The CDR3 protein is CSASLGHAGYGYTF.

The chain uses TRBV24-1 and TRBJ2-6; TCRdb proposes TRBD1, but this gene call is untestable without DNA. The CDR3 length is 19 residues. Germline CDR1 is KGHDR and CDR2 is SFDVKD. The CDR3 sequence: CATSDGTRGPLSGANVLTF.

The chain recombines TRBV20-1 with TRBJ1-2; the D call of TRBD1 rests on TCRdb alone, since no DNA is present to check it. The CDR3 totals 14 residues. Germline CDR1 reads DFQATT; CDR2 reads SNEGSKA (reference sequence). The CDR3 sequence is CSARTSGTGVGYTF.

The chain is built from TRBV27 and TRBJ2-1; TCRdb's D call of TRBD2 is untestable without DNA. This CDR3 contains 17 residues. The V gene's germline CDR1 is MNHEY and CDR2 SMNVEV (reference sequence). The CDR3: CASSLPGLAGALGEQFF.

This chain joins TRBV11-2 and TRBJ2-5; absent DNA, TCRdb's TRBD2 call cannot be checked. CDR3 length: 16 amino acids. Germline V CDR1 and CDR2: SGHAT, FQNNGV. CDR3 in amino acids: CASSSGLAGGGETQYF.

The chain carries TRBV7-2 and TRBJ2-1; TCRdb reports TRBD1, a call that lacks DNA to check it against. The CDR3 totals 15 residues. Germline V lookup: CDR1 SGHTA, CDR2 FQGNSA. The chain's CDR3 is CASSSPGKGYNEQFF. Filled out from reference TRBV7-2 and TRBJ2-1, the complete variable domain reads GAGVSQSPSNKVTEKGKDVELRCDPISGHTALYWYRQSLGQGLEFLIYFQGNSAPDKSGLPSDRFSAERTGGSVSTLTIQRTQQEDSAVYLCASSSPGKGYNEQFFGPGTRLTVL.

The chain employs TRBV5-4 and TRBJ2-5. There are 15 residues in the CDR3. Germline V gives CDR1 SGHNT, CDR2 YYREEE (reference sequence). This CDR3 reads CASSLRADVEETQYF.

The chain is built from TRBV20-1 and TRBJ2-3; TCRdb lists TRBD2, though no DNA is available to test this call. Germline V gene sequence: CDR1 DFQATT, CDR2 SNEGSKA (reference sequence). The CDR3 contains 15 residues. Here the CDR3 reads CSAQDGRGLEDTQYF.

The CDR3 protein is CSAWISGAGNYGYTF. The chain carries TRBV20-1 and TRBJ1-2; the TCRdb D gene call, TRBD1, has no DNA to confirm it. From germline, CDR1 is DFQATT and CDR2 SNEGSKA (reference sequence). The CDR3 runs to 15 residues.

This CDR3 is CASSHMGAGANVLTF. V gene TRBV6-1 combines with J gene TRBJ2-6; absent DNA, TCRdb's TRBD1 call cannot be checked. Germline-derived CDR1 and CDR2 are MNHNS and SASEGT. This CDR3 is 15 amino acids long.

V gene TRBV20-1 combines with J gene TRBJ2-1; TCRdb names TRBD2, which stays unverified in the absence of DNA. In germline, CDR1 is DFQATT, CDR2 SNEGSKA (reference sequence). This CDR3 spans 14 amino acids. The CDR3 reads CSVNKGYYYNEQFF.

CDR3: CSAIPRARNQPQHF. The chain is built from TRBV20-1 and TRBJ1-5; TCRdb proposes TRBD1, but this gene call is untestable without DNA. The CDR3 runs to 14 residues. Germline V gene data show CDR1 as DFQATT and CDR2 as SNEGSKA (reference sequence).

The genes are TRBV5-4 and TRBJ2-2; lacking DNA, the TRBD1 call made by TCRdb goes unchecked. This CDR3 spans 14 amino acids. Germline V gene lookup returns CDR1 SGHNT and CDR2 YYREEE (reference sequence). This chain's CDR3 is CAVYRGSNTGELFF.

The chain employs TRBV7-8 and TRBJ2-3; TCRdb gives TRBD1 as the D gene, but with no DNA this cannot be confirmed. This CDR3 comprises 15 residues. Per germline, CDR1 SGHVS and CDR2 FQNEAQ. This CDR3 reads CASSSRAGVVQTLFF.

V usage is TRBV5-4 and J usage is TRBJ2-5; TCRdb lists TRBD2, though no DNA is available to test this call. This CDR3 contains 14 residues. The germline gives CDR1 SGHNT, CDR2 YYREEE (reference sequence). The CDR3 reads CASSGAGGMETQYF.

The chain recombines TRBV12-3 or TRBV12-4 with TRBJ2-1; as DNA is missing, the TRBD2 call by TCRdb cannot be tested. The CDR3 runs 17 residues. The CDR3: CASLPVWLAGGSNEQFF.

This chain uses TRBV7-2 with TRBJ2-7; TCRdb's D call of TRBD2 is untestable without DNA. The CDR3 has 14 residues. Germline values: CDR1 SGHTA, CDR2 FQGNSA. The CDR3 protein is CASSYASGRGGPHF.

The genes are TRBV12-3 or TRBV12-4 and TRBJ2-5. This CDR3 is built from 12 residues. The CDR3 sequence is CASTSYQETQYF.

The chain couples TRBV4-3 to TRBJ2-7. The CDR3 sequence is 14 residues long. Germline CDR1 reads LGHNA; CDR2 reads YSLEER. CDR3: CASSLDRRTYEQYF.

CDR3 sequence: CASSFDRVDSPLHF. The genes are TRBV5-5 and TRBJ1-6; without DNA, the TCRdb call of TRBD1 cannot be checked. The germline V gene encodes CDR1 SGHKS and CDR2 YYEKEE (reference sequence). The CDR3 covers 14 residues.

The rearrangement joins TRBV25-1 to TRBJ1-5; the TCRdb call, TRBD1, lacks DNA for checking. The V gene's germline CDR1 is MGHDK and CDR2 SYGVNS. This CDR3 is built from 14 residues. CDR3 in amino acids: CASSEQGFNQPQHF.